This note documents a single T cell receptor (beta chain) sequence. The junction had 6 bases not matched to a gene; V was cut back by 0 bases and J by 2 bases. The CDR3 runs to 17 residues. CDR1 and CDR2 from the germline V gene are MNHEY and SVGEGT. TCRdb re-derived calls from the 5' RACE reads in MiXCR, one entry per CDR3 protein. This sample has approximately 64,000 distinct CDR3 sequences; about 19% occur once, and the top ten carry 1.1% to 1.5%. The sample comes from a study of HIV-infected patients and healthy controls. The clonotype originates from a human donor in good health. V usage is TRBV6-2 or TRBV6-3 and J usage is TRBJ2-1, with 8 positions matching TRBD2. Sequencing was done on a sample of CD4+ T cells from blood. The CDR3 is CASSYSSTSETYNEQFF. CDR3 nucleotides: TGTGCCAGCAGTTACTCTTCGACTAGCGAAACCTACAATGAGCAGTTCTTC.